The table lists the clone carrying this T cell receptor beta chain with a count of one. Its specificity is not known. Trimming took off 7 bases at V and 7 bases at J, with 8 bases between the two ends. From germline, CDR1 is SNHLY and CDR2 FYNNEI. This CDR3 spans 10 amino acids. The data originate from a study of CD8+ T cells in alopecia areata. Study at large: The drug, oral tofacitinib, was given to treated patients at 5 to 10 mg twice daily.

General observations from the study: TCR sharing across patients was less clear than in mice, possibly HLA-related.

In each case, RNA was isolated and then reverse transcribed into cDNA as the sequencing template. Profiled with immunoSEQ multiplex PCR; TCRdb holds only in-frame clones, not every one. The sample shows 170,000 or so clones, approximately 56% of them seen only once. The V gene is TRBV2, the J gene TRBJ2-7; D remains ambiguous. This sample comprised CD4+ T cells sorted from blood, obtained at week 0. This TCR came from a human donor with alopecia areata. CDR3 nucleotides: TGTGCCAGCATGCTTGGGGAGCAGTACTTC. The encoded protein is CASMLGEQYF.